The 3 T cell receptor beta chains given below trace back to one sample, sequenced in a study of glioma-infiltrating T cells. The iRepertoire nested amplicon-rescue multiplex PCR amplified TCR alpha and beta CDR3s from RNA. Each CDR3 protein gets one entry after TCRdb re-called the multiplex PCR reads with MiXCR. The sample yields approximately 120,000 distinct CDR3 sequences, roughly 24% seen once. What was sequenced was glioma tissue, nonneoplastic brain tissue, or PBMCs (not recorded which). These receptors all stem from a human donor with low-grade glioma or glioblastoma, undergoing nonglioma brain surgery, or in good health (not recorded which).

In its sample, this clonotype was seen a few times. The CDR3 sequence: CASSPKPEGGPQTQYF. The CDR3 DNA reads as TGTGCCAGCTCACCAAAACCGGAGGGAGGGCCCCAGACCCAGTACTTC. The chain has TRBV18 and TRBJ2-5; 7 bases fit TRBD2. Germline-derived CDR1 and CDR2 are KGHSH and LQKENI. The CDR3 runs 16 residues. The V segment lost 2 bases and the J segment 6 bases; nucleotides outside the gene matches: 12.

V usage is TRBV5-4 and J usage is TRBJ1-2, with D possibly TRBD1 on 6 matching bases. The CDR3 is 14 residues long. Germline V gene data show CDR1 as SGHNT and CDR2 as YYREEE (reference sequence). V was pared by 5 bases and J by 2 bases, with 13 bases between. The CDR3 DNA reads TGTGCCAGCAGTCGAACGGGACAAAACTATGGCTACACCTTC. Amino acids: CASSRTGQNYGYTF.

The gene calls are TRBV18 and TRBJ1-1; 8 nucleotides agree with TRBD1. J was trimmed by 4 bases and V by 2 bases; bases with no gene match: 6. The CDR3 covers 15 residues. CDR1 and CDR2 (germline): KGHSH, LQKENI. The DNA of the CDR3 is TGTGCCAGCTCACCAGGGCAGGGGGCAGGCACTGAAGCTTTCTTT. Translation gives CASSPGQGAGTEAFF.